This T cell receptor beta chain was documented in a study of blood T cell repertoires in COVID-19. J lost 5 bases, V lost 6 bases, and 11 bases had no gene match. CDR3 length equals 15 residues. Germline assignment: CDR1 MNHEY and CDR2 SVGAGI. TCRdb's copy holds only in-frame clones and misses some; the assay was immunoSEQ multiplex PCR. This table holds under 300,000 clones, around 85% found once. This TCR was sampled from a woman aged 30 to 39 with COVID-19, enrolled during active disease. Sequences were obtained from peripheral blood. The chain has TRBV6-5 and TRBJ2-7; 9 bases map to TRBD1. CDR3 sequence reads: CASRTQPGQGHEQYF. DNA for the CDR3: TGTGCCAGCAGAACTCAACCGGGACAGGGCCACGAGCAGTACTTC.